This is a list of T cell receptor beta chains from one sample in a study of T cells in Graves' hyperthyroidism and ophthalmopathy. TCRdb ran MiXCR on the multiplex PCR reads and lists one entry per CDR3 protein. The sample records about 600,000 distinct CDR3 sequences, approximately 16% being singletons. The specimen sequenced was blood. These receptors all stem from a woman aged 40 to 55 with Graves' ophthalmopathy. The CDR3 runs from the conserved cysteine through the conserved F or W. Fields, in order: J gene, D gene, CDR3 length, clone size, V gene, CDR3 protein, CDR3 DNA. D genes are given only for firm matches. The size field is filled for only some rows; it gives once, few, many or a size class.

j_call: TRBJ2-2; d_call: TRBD2; cdr3_length: 15; clone_size: few; v_call: TRBV12-3/TRBV12-4; cdr3_aa: CASSAGGPTTGELFF; cdr3_nt: TGTGCCAGCAGTGCGGGGGGCCCAACCACCGGGGAGCTGTTTTTT
j_call: TRBJ2-3; d_call: TRBD2; cdr3_length: 16; clone_size: many; v_call: TRBV2; cdr3_aa: CASSERAGEGTDTQYF; cdr3_nt: TGTGCCAGCAGTGAACGCGCGGGAGAAGGCACAGATACGCAGTATTTT
j_call: TRBJ2-2; d_call: TRBD1; cdr3_length: 17; clone_size: NA; v_call: TRBV11-1; cdr3_aa: CASSLASGGAVDGELFF; cdr3_nt: TGTGCCAGCAGCTTAGCGTCAGGGGGCGCGGTTGACGGGGAGCTGTTTTTT
j_call: TRBJ1-1; d_call: NA; cdr3_length: 14; clone_size: many; v_call: TRBV18; cdr3_aa: CASSPSSSNTEAFF; cdr3_nt: TGTGCCAGCTCACCTAGTTCGAGCAACACTGAAGCTTTCTTT
j_call: TRBJ2-1; d_call: TRBD2; cdr3_length: 15; clone_size: many; v_call: TRBV5-1; cdr3_aa: CASSSGLAEYNEQFF; cdr3_nt: TGCGCCAGCAGCTCCGGACTAGCGGAGTACAATGAGCAGTTCTTC
j_call: TRBJ2-2; d_call: NA; cdr3_length: 14; clone_size: NA; v_call: TRBV3-1; cdr3_aa: CASSQEGYTGELFF; cdr3_nt: TGTGCCAGCAGCCAAGAGGGATACACCGGGGAGCTGTTTTTT
j_call: TRBJ2-1; d_call: NA; cdr3_length: 12; clone_size: many; v_call: TRBV18; cdr3_aa: CTSSRQENEQFF; cdr3_nt: TGTACCAGCTCACGACAGGAAAATGAGCAGTTCTTC
j_call: TRBJ2-1; d_call: TRBD1; cdr3_length: 14; clone_size: few; v_call: TRBV7-9; cdr3_aa: CASSQLDRVNEQFF; cdr3_nt: TGTGCCAGCAGCCAACTGGACAGGGTAAATGAGCAGTTCTTC
j_call: TRBJ2-1; d_call: TRBD2; cdr3_length: 11; clone_size: many; v_call: TRBV20-1; cdr3_aa: CSVQTSTEQFF; cdr3_nt: TGCAGTGTCCAGACTAGCACTGAGCAGTTCTTC
j_call: TRBJ1-1; d_call: NA; cdr3_length: 11; clone_size: few; v_call: TRBV7-2; cdr3_aa: CASSLVQGAFF; cdr3_nt: TGTGCCAGCAGCTTAGTACAGGGAGCTTTCTTT
j_call: TRBJ2-7; d_call: TRBD2; cdr3_length: 13; clone_size: NA; v_call: TRBV5-1; cdr3_aa: CASSSSGSWEQYF; cdr3_nt: TGCGCCAGCAGCTCTAGCGGGAGCTGGGAGCAGTACTTC
j_call: TRBJ1-2; d_call: TRBD1; cdr3_length: 15; clone_size: few; v_call: TRBV12-3/TRBV12-4; cdr3_aa: CANSLRGTANYGYTF; cdr3_nt: TGTGCCAACAGTCTTCGGGGGACAGCTAACTATGGCTACACCTTC
j_call: TRBJ2-1; d_call: NA; cdr3_length: 12; clone_size: few; v_call: TRBV7-9; cdr3_aa: CASSPPGRGQFF; cdr3_nt: TGTGCCAGCAGCCCGCCTGGGAGAGGGCAGTTCTTC
j_call: TRBJ1-5; d_call: TRBD1; cdr3_length: 13; clone_size: NA; v_call: TRBV20-1; cdr3_aa: CSATDRGHQPQHF; cdr3_nt: TGCAGTGCAACGGACAGGGGGCATCAGCCCCAGCATTTT
j_call: TRBJ2-5; d_call: TRBD2; cdr3_length: 14; clone_size: NA; v_call: TRBV5-1; cdr3_aa: CASRRASGQETQYF; cdr3_nt: TGCGCCAGCAGACGGGCTAGCGGACAAGAGACCCAGTACTTC
j_call: TRBJ2-3; d_call: NA; cdr3_length: 15; clone_size: few; v_call: TRBV29-1; cdr3_aa: CSVEDQGYSTDTQYF; cdr3_nt: TGCAGCGTTGAAGATCAGGGCTATAGCACAGATACGCAGTATTTT
j_call: TRBJ1-2; d_call: NA; cdr3_length: 15; clone_size: few; v_call: TRBV5-1; cdr3_aa: CASSVALGQIYGYTF; cdr3_nt: TGCGCCAGCAGCGTCGCACTCGGACAGATCTATGGCTACACCTTC
j_call: TRBJ1-2; d_call: TRBD1; cdr3_length: 15; clone_size: many; v_call: TRBV3-1; cdr3_aa: CASSHGTVNFYGYTF; cdr3_nt: TGTGCCAGCAGCCACGGGACAGTCAACTTCTATGGCTACACCTTC
j_call: TRBJ1-1; d_call: NA; cdr3_length: 16; clone_size: many; v_call: TRBV6-5; cdr3_aa: CASSLLQVSMNTEAFF; cdr3_nt: TGTGCCAGCAGTCTCTTACAGGTATCCATGAACACTGAAGCTTTCTTT
j_call: TRBJ2-5; d_call: NA; cdr3_length: 15; clone_size: many; v_call: TRBV19; cdr3_aa: CASRRSGEFRETQYF; cdr3_nt: TGTGCCAGTAGAAGATCAGGGGAATTCCGGGAGACCCAGTACTTC
j_call: TRBJ1-2; d_call: TRBD1; cdr3_length: 13; clone_size: few; v_call: TRBV6-2/TRBV6-3; cdr3_aa: CASRRDRQTGYTF; cdr3_nt: TGTGCCAGCAGGCGGGACAGGCAGACTGGCTACACCTTC
j_call: TRBJ1-1; d_call: TRBD1; cdr3_length: 18; clone_size: NA; v_call: TRBV5-1; cdr3_aa: CASRAVVGGSGQGSEAFF; cdr3_nt: TGCGCCAGCAGGGCTGTCGTAGGGGGCTCGGGTCAGGGCTCTGAAGCTTTCTTT
j_call: TRBJ1-1; d_call: TRBD1; cdr3_length: 14; clone_size: many; v_call: TRBV9; cdr3_aa: CASSTRGRGDEAFF; cdr3_nt: TGTGCCAGCAGCACGAGGGGGCGCGGGGATGAAGCTTTCTTT
j_call: TRBJ2-7; d_call: NA; cdr3_length: 13; clone_size: NA; v_call: TRBV6-5; cdr3_aa: CASSYVDSYEQYF; cdr3_nt: TGTGCCAGCAGTTACGTGGATTCCTACGAGCAGTACTTC
j_call: TRBJ1-2; d_call: TRBD1; cdr3_length: 14; clone_size: many; v_call: TRBV20-1; cdr3_aa: CSARDLGGDYGYTF; cdr3_nt: TGCAGTGCTAGAGACCTAGGGGGCGACTATGGCTACACCTTC
j_call: TRBJ1-1; d_call: TRBD1; cdr3_length: 14; clone_size: many; v_call: TRBV5-1; cdr3_aa: CASSSTGMNTEAFF; cdr3_nt: TGCGCCAGCAGTTCGACAGGGATGAACACTGAAGCTTTCTTT
j_call: TRBJ2-7; d_call: NA; cdr3_length: 12; clone_size: many; v_call: TRBV28; cdr3_aa: CASRKTFYEQYF; cdr3_nt: TGTGCCAGCAGAAAGACTTTCTACGAGCAGTACTTC
j_call: TRBJ2-7; d_call: TRBD1; cdr3_length: 15; clone_size: few; v_call: TRBV6-5; cdr3_aa: CASSSWTGAGDEQYF; cdr3_nt: TGTGCCAGCAGTTCGTGGACAGGGGCTGGTGACGAGCAGTACTTC
j_call: TRBJ2-1; d_call: NA; cdr3_length: 13; clone_size: NA; v_call: TRBV7-2; cdr3_aa: CASSSAGNNEQFF; cdr3_nt: TGTGCCAGCAGCTCGGCAGGGAACAATGAGCAGTTCTTC
j_call: TRBJ1-1; d_call: TRBD1; cdr3_length: 16; clone_size: many; v_call: TRBV5-1; cdr3_aa: CASSLGGGQGDTEAFF; cdr3_nt: TGCGCCAGCAGCTTGGGAGGGGGACAGGGGGACACTGAAGCTTTCTTT
j_call: TRBJ2-5; d_call: NA; cdr3_length: 14; clone_size: few; v_call: TRBV2; cdr3_aa: CASSETVPQETQYF; cdr3_nt: TGTGCCAGCAGTGAAACGGTCCCACAAGAGACCCAGTACTTC
j_call: TRBJ2-4; d_call: NA; cdr3_length: 15; clone_size: few; v_call: TRBV2; cdr3_aa: CASIGSYPTGNIQYF; cdr3_nt: TGTGCCAGCATTGGCAGCTACCCCACAGGAAACATTCAGTACTTC
j_call: TRBJ2-2; d_call: TRBD1; cdr3_length: 17; clone_size: few; v_call: TRBV5-5; cdr3_aa: CASSLIADRGNTGELFF; cdr3_nt: TGTGCCAGCAGCTTGATCGCTGACAGGGGGAACACCGGGGAGCTGTTTTTT
j_call: TRBJ2-2; d_call: TRBD1; cdr3_length: 17; clone_size: few; v_call: TRBV20-1; cdr3_aa: CSARVLTRDSYTGELFF; cdr3_nt: TGCAGTGCTAGAGTTCTTACACGGGACAGTTACACCGGGGAGCTGTTTTTT
j_call: TRBJ1-2; d_call: NA; cdr3_length: 13; clone_size: many; v_call: TRBV5-1; cdr3_aa: CASSLDLRDGYTF; cdr3_nt: TGCGCCAGCAGCTTGGATCTCAGAGATGGCTACACCTTC
j_call: TRBJ1-5; d_call: NA; cdr3_length: 14; clone_size: many; v_call: TRBV20-1; cdr3_aa: CSARGRHEVSPQHF; cdr3_nt: TGCAGTGCTAGAGGGCGTCACGAGGTCTCGCCCCAGCATTTT
j_call: TRBJ2-2; d_call: TRBD1; cdr3_length: 13; clone_size: NA; v_call: TRBV7-6; cdr3_aa: CASRPDRGRELFF; cdr3_nt: TGTGCCAGCAGACCCGACAGGGGCCGGGAGCTGTTTTTT
j_call: TRBJ2-7; d_call: TRBD1; cdr3_length: 14; clone_size: many; v_call: TRBV12-3/TRBV12-4; cdr3_aa: CASSLWQGTDEQYF; cdr3_nt: TGTGCCAGCAGTCTATGGCAGGGGACAGACGAGCAGTACTTC
j_call: TRBJ2-5; d_call: NA; cdr3_length: 16; clone_size: NA; v_call: TRBV2; cdr3_aa: CASSQMPARDQGTQYF; cdr3_nt: TGCGCCAGCAGCCAAATGCCAGCCCGGGACCAAGGGACCCAGTACTTC
j_call: TRBJ2-5; d_call: TRBD1; cdr3_length: 16; clone_size: few; v_call: TRBV4-2; cdr3_aa: CASSQDGDRGGETQYF; cdr3_nt: TGTGCCAGCAGCCAAGACGGCGACAGGGGAGGAGAGACCCAGTACTTC
j_call: TRBJ2-1; d_call: NA; cdr3_length: 15; clone_size: NA; v_call: TRBV28; cdr3_aa: CASRGGFYGDNEQFF; cdr3_nt: TGTGCCAGCAGGGGGGGTTTTTACGGTGACAATGAGCAGTTCTTC
j_call: TRBJ2-3; d_call: NA; cdr3_length: 15; clone_size: many; v_call: TRBV30; cdr3_aa: CAWSAQGSRADTQYF; cdr3_nt: TGTGCCTGGAGTGCACAGGGAAGTAGGGCAGATACGCAGTATTTT
j_call: TRBJ2-3; d_call: NA; cdr3_length: 16; clone_size: few; v_call: TRBV6-1; cdr3_aa: CASSYARSGGTDTQYF; cdr3_nt: TGTGCCAGCAGTTACGCCCGTTCTGGAGGCACAGATACGCAGTATTTT
j_call: TRBJ1-1; d_call: NA; cdr3_length: 15; clone_size: many; v_call: TRBV10-3; cdr3_aa: CAISRGVGDTTEAFF; cdr3_nt: TGTGCCATCAGTAGGGGGGTCGGGGACACGACTGAAGCTTTCTTT
j_call: TRBJ2-2; d_call: NA; cdr3_length: 13; clone_size: many; v_call: TRBV2; cdr3_aa: CASNRELTGELFF; cdr3_nt: TGTGCCAGCAATAGGGAACTCACCGGGGAGCTGTTTTTT
j_call: TRBJ1-4; d_call: NA; cdr3_length: 13; clone_size: NA; v_call: TRBV7-6; cdr3_aa: CASSSLSREKLFF; cdr3_nt: TGTGCCAGCAGCTCGCTCTCTCGTGAAAAACTGTTTTTT
j_call: TRBJ1-5; d_call: NA; cdr3_length: 17; clone_size: many; v_call: TRBV6-1; cdr3_aa: CASMANPQPGSNQPQHF; cdr3_nt: TGTGCCAGCATGGCCAACCCCCAGCCGGGAAGCAATCAGCCCCAGCATTTT